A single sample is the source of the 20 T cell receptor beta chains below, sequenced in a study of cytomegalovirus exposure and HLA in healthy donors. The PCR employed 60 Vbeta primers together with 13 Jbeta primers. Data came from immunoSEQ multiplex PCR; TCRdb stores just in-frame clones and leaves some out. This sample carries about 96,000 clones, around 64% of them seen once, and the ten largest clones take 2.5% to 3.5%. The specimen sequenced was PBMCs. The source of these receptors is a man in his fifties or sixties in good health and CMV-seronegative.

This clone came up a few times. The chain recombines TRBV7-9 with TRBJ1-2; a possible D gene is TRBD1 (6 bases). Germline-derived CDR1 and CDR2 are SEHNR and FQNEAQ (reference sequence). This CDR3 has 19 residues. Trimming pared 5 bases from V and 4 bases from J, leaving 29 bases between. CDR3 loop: CASSPLSRVGGTSLYGYTF. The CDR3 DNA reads TGTGCCAGCAGCCCGCTCTCTCGCGTGGGTGGGACATCCCTCTATGGCTACACCTTC.

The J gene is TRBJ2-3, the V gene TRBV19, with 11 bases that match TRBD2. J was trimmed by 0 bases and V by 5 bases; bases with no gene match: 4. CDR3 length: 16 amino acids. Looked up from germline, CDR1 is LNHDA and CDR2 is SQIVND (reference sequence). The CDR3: CASSPGLAGSTDTQYF. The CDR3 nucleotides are TGTGCCAGTAGTCCCGGACTAGCGGGTAGCACAGATACGCAGTATTTT. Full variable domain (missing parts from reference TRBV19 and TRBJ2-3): DGGITQSPKYLFRKEGQNVTLSCEQNLNHDAMYWYRQDPGQGLRLIYYSQIVNDFQKGDIAEGYSVSREKKESFPLTVTSAQKNPTAFYLCASSPGLAGSTDTQYFGPGTRLTVL.

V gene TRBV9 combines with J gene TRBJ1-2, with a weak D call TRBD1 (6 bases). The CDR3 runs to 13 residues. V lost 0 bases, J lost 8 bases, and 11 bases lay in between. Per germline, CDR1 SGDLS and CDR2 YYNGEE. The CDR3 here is CASSVGGRGGYTF. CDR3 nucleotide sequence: TGTGCCAGCAGCGTAGGAGGCAGGGGAGGCTACACCTTC.

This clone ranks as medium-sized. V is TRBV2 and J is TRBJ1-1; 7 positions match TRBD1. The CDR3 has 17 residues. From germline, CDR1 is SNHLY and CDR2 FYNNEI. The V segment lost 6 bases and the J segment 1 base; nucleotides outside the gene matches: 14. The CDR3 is CASRETGQISTNTEAFF. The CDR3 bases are TGTGCCAGCAGGGAGACAGGGCAAATATCTACGAACACTGAAGCTTTCTTT.

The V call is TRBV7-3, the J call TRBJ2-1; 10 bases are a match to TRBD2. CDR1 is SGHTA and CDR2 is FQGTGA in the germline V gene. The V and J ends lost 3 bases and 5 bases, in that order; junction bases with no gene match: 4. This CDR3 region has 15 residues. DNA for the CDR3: TGTGCCAGCAGCTTTACTAGCGGGATAAACAATGAGCAGTTCTTC. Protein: CASSFTSGINNEQFF.

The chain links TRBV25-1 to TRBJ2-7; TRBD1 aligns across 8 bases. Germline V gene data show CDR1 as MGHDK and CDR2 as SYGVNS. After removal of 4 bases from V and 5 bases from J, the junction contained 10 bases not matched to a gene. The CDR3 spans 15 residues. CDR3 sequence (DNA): TGTGCCAGCAGTGGTGGGACAGGTGGTGCGGACGAGCAGTACTTC. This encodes CASSGGTGGADEQYF.

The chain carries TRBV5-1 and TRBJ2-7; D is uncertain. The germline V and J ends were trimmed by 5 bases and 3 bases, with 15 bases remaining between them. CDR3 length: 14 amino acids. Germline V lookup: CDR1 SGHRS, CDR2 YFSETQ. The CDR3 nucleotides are TGCGCCAGCAGTGAGACTCGGCAGAACTACGAGCAGTACTTC. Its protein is CASSETRQNYEQYF. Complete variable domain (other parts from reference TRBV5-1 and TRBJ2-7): KAGVTQTPRYLIKTRGQQVTLSCSPISGHRSVSWYQQTPGQGLQFLFEYFSETQRNKGNFPGRFSGRQFSNSRSEMNVSTLELGDSALYLCASSETRQNYEQYFGPGTRLTVT.

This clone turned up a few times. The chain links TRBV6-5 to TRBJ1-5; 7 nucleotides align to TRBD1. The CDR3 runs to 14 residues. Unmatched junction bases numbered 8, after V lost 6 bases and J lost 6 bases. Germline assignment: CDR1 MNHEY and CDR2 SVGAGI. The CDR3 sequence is CASSTTGNIQPQHF. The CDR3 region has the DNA TGTGCCAGCAGCACGACAGGGAACATTCAGCCCCAGCATTTT.

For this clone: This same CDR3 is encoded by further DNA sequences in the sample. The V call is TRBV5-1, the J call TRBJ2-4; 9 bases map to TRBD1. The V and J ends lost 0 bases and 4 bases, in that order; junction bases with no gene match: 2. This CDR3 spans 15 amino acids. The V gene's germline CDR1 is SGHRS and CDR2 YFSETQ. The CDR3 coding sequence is TGCGCCAGCAGCTTGGAAGGGACAGGGAAAAACATTCAGTACTTC. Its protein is CASSLEGTGKNIQYF.

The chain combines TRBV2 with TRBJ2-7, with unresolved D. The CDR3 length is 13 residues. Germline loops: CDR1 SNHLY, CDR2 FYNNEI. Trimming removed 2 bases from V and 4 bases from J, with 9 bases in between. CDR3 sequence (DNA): TGTGCCAGCAGTGAATTGGTAGTATACGAGCAGTACTTC. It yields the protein CASSELVVYEQYF.

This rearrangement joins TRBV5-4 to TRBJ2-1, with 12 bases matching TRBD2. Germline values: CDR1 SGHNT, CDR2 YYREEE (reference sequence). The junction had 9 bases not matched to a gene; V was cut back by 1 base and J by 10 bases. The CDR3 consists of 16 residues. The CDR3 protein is CASSLPRGLAGWEQFF. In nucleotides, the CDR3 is TGTGCCAGCAGCTTGCCGCGGGGACTAGCGGGTTGGGAGCAGTTCTTC.

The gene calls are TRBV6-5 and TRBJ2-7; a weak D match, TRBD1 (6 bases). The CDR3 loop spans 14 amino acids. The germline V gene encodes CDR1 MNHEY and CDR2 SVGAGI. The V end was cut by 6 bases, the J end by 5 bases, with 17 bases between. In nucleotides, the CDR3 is TGTGCCAGCAGGTCAACAGGGAGTCGCGACGAGCAGTACTTC. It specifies CASRSTGSRDEQYF.

The CDR3 region is CASSSRVKTAYGYTF. CDR3 DNA: TGTGCCAGCAGTTCAAGGGTAAAGACAGCCTATGGCTACACCTTC. The rearrangement uses TRBV28 and TRBJ1-2; a possible D gene is TRBD1 (5 bases). Trimming took 4 bases from V and 4 from J, leaving 16 bases between them. The germline gives CDR1 MDHEN, CDR2 SYDVKM. CDR3 length equals 15 residues.

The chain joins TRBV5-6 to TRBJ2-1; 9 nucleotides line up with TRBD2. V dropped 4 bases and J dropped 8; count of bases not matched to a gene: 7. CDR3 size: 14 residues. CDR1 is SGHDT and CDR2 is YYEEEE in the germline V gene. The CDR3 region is CASSPGLAVHEQFF. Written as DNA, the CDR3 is TGTGCCAGCAGCCCGGGACTAGCCGTCCATGAGCAGTTCTTC.

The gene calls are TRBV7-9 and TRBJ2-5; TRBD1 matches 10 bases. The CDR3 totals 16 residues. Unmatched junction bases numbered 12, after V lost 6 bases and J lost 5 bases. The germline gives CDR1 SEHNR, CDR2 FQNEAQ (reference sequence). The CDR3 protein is CASSFGDRGQRETQYF. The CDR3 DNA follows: TGTGCCAGCAGTTTTGGGGACAGGGGCCAACGGGAGACCCAGTACTTC.

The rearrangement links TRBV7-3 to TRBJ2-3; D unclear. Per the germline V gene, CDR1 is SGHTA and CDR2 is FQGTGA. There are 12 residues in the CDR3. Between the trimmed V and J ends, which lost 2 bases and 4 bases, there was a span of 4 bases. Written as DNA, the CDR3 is TGTGCCAGCAGCTTACCTTCAGATACGCAGTATTTT. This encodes CASSLPSDTQYF.

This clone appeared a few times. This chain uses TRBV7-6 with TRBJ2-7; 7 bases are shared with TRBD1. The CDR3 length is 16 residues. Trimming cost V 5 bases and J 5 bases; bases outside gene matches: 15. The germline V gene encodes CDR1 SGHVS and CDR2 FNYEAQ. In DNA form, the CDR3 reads TGTGCCAGCAGCCGAAGGGGGCAGAGGCATTTCCACGAGCAGTACTTC. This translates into CASSRRGQRHFHEQYF.

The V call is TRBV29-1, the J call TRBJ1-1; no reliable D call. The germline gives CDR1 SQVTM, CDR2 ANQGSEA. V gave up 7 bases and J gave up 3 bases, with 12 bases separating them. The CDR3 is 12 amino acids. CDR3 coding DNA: TGCAGCGGCCTCCGGGAGGACACTGAAGCTTTCTTT. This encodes CSGLREDTEAFF.

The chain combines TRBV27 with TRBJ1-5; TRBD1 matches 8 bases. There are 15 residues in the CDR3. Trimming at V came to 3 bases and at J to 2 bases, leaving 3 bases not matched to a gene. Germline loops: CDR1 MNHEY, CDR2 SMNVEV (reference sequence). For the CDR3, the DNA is TGTGCCAGCAGTTTCAGGGGGCTCGGCAATCAGCCCCAGCATTTT. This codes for CASSFRGLGNQPQHF.

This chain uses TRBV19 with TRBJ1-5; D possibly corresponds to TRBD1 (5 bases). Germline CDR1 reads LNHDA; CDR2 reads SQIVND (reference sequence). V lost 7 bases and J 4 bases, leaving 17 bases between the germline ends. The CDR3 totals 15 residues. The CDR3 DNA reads TGTGCCAGTACCTCTCCATCCCGACAGAATCAGCCCCAGCATTTT. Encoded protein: CASTSPSRQNQPQHF.